The entry below describes one T cell receptor (beta chain). This clone was seen just once. Its antigen is still unknown. No base qualities exist here, and no much larger clone lies one base off it. The sample comes from a study of cytomegalovirus exposure and HLA in healthy donors (dated by TCRdb to the late 2010s). Looking at the study overall: An earlier analysis of 587 of the donors reported roughly 300 Gb of sequence data and some 110 million unique TCR beta sequences obtained from about 179 million T cells. An early release covering about 600 HLA-typed donors comprised about 300 gigabases of sequencing data and tens of millions of unique TCR sequences. Of the approximately 400 genotyped donors, roughly 85% fell in the genetic ancestry cluster associated with self-reported Caucasian donors. The study aimed to test whether signatures of past pathogen exposure could be identified by cataloging public T cell receptors. The study used immunosequencing to profile the T cell repertoires of hundreds of subjects and linked those repertoires to cytomegalovirus serostatus. Along with the roughly 670-subject first cohort, a separate validation cohort of over 90 different subjects was used. High-throughput TCR immunosequencing, statistical association of individual TCRs with disease status, and machine learning were combined to predict cytomegalovirus infection status. A later analysis re-analyzed previously published TCR beta repertoires from approximately 670 donors and added high-resolution HLA genotyping to study TCR occurrence patterns. In the later analysis, no new phenotypic data were used to find candidate immune exposures; instead, reliance was placed on TCR beta sequences and their occurrence across donors. In an earlier analysis of a few hundred of the donors, high-throughput TCR beta sequencing was used to judge whether each TCR beta V gene segment behaved as functional or pseudogenic. Donor age, sex, ethnicity and CMV serostatus were compiled together with the repertoire data. A later genetic analysis took genome-wide SNP genotypes for about 60% of the roughly 670 donors and used that subset as a discovery cohort. All discovery cohort repertoires had been generated using a single sequencing platform. HLA typing covered class I and class II loci at four-digit resolution. The number of typed donors differed by locus: roughly 620-640 for A, B, C, DRB1 and DQB1; some 540 for DQA1; 606 for DPA1; and about 470 for DPB1. Because of strong linkage in the cohort, five DR-DQ haplotypes were treated as single units for association and clustering. Across about 380 genotyped donors of the cohort, an average of about 200,000 unique TCR beta nucleotide sequences per donor were sequenced, and roughly 20% of those sequences were non-productive.

The protocol used for the library was the immunoSEQ multiplex PCR assay. The multiplex PCR relied on a mix of 60 forward primers for TCR Vbeta segments and 13 reverse primers for TCR Jbeta segments. A multiplex PCR assay on genomic DNA amplified the CDR3 region of rearranged TCR beta genes. The Illumina HiSeq System was used to sequence the amplified TCR beta libraries as 87-base-pair reads. The authors' pipeline ran thus. In a later analysis, tens of millions of unique TCR beta chains were counted across the roughly 610 repertoires, and roughly 9.9 million of these chains were shared by at least two donors. Raw reads were error-corrected and collapsed into unique sequences by a nearest-neighbor algorithm in which closely related sequences were merged to remove PCR and sequencing errors. Alignment of CDR3 sequences to IMGT reference sequences was used to assign V, D and J gene segments. For a sequence to be retained, at least a six-nucleotide match to both a V gene segment and a J gene segment was required. Rearrangements were classified as productive when the CDR3 lacked stop codons and remained in frame with V and J, and all other rearrangements were classified as non-productive. Following IMGT convention, CDR3 was defined as the stretch from the second conserved V-encoded cysteine to the conserved J-encoded phenylalanine. Sequences without an unambiguous match to a single V gene segment were excluded from the earlier analysis of about 600 of the donors. In an earlier analysis of 587 of the donors, V segments were called functional above 56.7% productive rearrangements and were called segregating when the between-donor standard deviation exceeded 5%. To diagnose cytomegalovirus status from the catalog of TCR beta chain sequences, a statistical classification framework was built. In a later analysis, TCR nucleotide sequences were compared against IMGT/GENE-DB human TR gene sequences so that V and J genes could be assigned. The TCRdist pipeline was used in a later analysis to assign CDR3 sequences and most-parsimonious VDJ recombination scenarios. In a later analysis, each TCR beta chain was defined by its CDR3 amino acid sequence together with its V-gene family, and reads lacking a unique V-gene family were excluded. As a way to deal with suspected cross-contamination and a sequencing artifact, a later analysis dropped over 550 nucleotide sequences that were highly shared and had low generation probability. A later analysis calculated a clonal expansion index for each public chain from normalized within-repertoire ranks of inferred template counts. Generation probabilities in a later analysis came from a VDJ recombination model fitted to out-of-frame rearrangements, and those results were checked against IGoR. In a later analysis, TCR-TCR, TCR-HLA and TCR-CMV co-occurrence was scored with hypergeometric tests, and a repertoire-size bias correction was applied to TCR pairs. False discovery rates were estimated in a later analysis by permuting HLA or CMV assignments 20 times. In a later analysis, co-occurring TCRs were grouped using DBSCAN, with TCRdist sequence similarity added in when clustering inside HLA-allele-positive subsets. Co-occurrence clustering excluded repertoires with fewer than 30,000 or more than 120,000 public chains, plus five with anomalous nucleotide sharing. TCRdb holds this immuneACCESS table with in-frame rearrangements only. Some clones are missing; in checked studies, unresolved V genes explain under half, and the rest has no known cause. The V and J calls and clone size come from that table; D and trimming were worked out from the DNA. The sample profile shows over 75,000 clones; 77% of them were found once. Of the sample, 6.5% to 8% falls within the top ten clones.

What the work shows at the level of the full study, not this receptor alone: An association between a missense DCLRE1C variant and V-gene and J-gene trimming of TCR beta chains was found in a later genetic analysis and replicated in an independent cohort. In a later analysis, HLA-associated TCR beta chains were found to be more clonally expanded and to have lower generation probabilities than equally common non-associated chains. In a later analysis, about 17,000 TCR beta sequences were associated with specific HLA alleles at a false discovery rate of 0.05. The authors suggested that the approach could potentially be generalized to other disease states and immunological phenotypes. A further reported finding was that TCR beta sequences accurately predicted the HLA-A and HLA-B alleles for most subjects in the first cohort. In vitro tests confirmed that three of the cytomegalovirus-associated TCR beta chains recognize cytomegalovirus antigens. Because HLA typing was missing for some donors at each locus, association tests included only the typed subset. Because counts were too low, more than 15 rarely observed V segments, including chromosome 9 orphons, were left out of the earlier analysis of a few hundred of the donors. In both the original and validation cohorts, the classifier was reported to diagnose cytomegalovirus status with high specificity and sensitivity. When HLA alleles, especially DR and DQ, strongly co-occurred, TCR associations were difficult to assign to individual alleles. According to a later analysis, most CMV-associated TCR beta chains appeared to be HLA-restricted, and the HLA associations seemed to be driven largely by CMV exposure. The study listed around 160 TCR beta chains as associated with cytomegalovirus. A group of highly shared sequence variants was considered likely to be a technical artifact of the sequencing pipeline. CMV serostatus was the only immune exposure information available for the cohort. Presence/absence analyses assumed roughly uniform sequencing depth across donors, an assumption that may not hold. According to a later analysis, TCR association rates differed among HLA loci, with DRB1 alleles showing the most associated TCRs and HLA-C alleles showing the fewest. Correlated functional status among segregating V segments might be attributable to linkage disequilibrium, but an unknown experimental factor could not be ruled out. According to a later genetic analysis, donors in an Asian-associated ancestry cluster had fewer N-insertions in productive TCRs than the roughly 700-donor mean. While some public TCRs were present in many individuals, most TCR sequences turned up only very rarely across donors. A later analysis reported that several top co-occurrence clusters appeared linked to parvovirus B19, influenza, CMV and Epstein-Barr virus. Broadly in line with IMGT annotations, most TCR beta V segments showed up in productive rearrangements about 87% or about 30% of the time in an earlier analysis of 450 to 750 of the donors. The cohort was sequenced for TCR beta chains only, and without alpha or paired-chain data the features that could be detected were limited.

The cohort was made up of approximately 670 healthy bone marrow donors. Cohort members were all nominally healthy when sampled, although unrecorded immune exposures were likely present. The donor tested CMV seropositive, placing the donor among the roughly 300 seropositive members of the cohort. Each donor provided a peripheral blood sample, and peripheral blood mononuclear cells were used for TCR beta sequencing. The Qiagen DNeasy Blood Extraction Kit was used to extract genomic DNA from the blood cell samples. The material sequenced was PBMCs. This TCR was recovered from a man aged 50 or older in good health and CMV-seropositive.

In nucleotides, the sequence is TGTGCCAGCAGCCAAGAAGCTGCGGGGGGGCCTAGTCACGAGCAGTACTTC. Translated, it gives CASSQEAAGGPSHEQYF. The rearranged chain carries TRBV4-2 and TRBJ2-7, and 9 junction bases match TRBD2. Trimming accounts for 0 bases at V and 5 bases at J, while the number of junction bases matched to no gene is 11. Including cysteine and phenylalanine, the CDR3 has 17 amino acids. The only DNA kept is the CDR3, 51 bases in frame from the first base. CDR1 LGHNA and CDR2 YNFKEQ are derived from the germline V gene.